Listed below are T cell receptor beta chains from one sample, sequenced in a study of PD-L1 blockade in urothelial cancer. This table comes from immunoSEQ multiplex PCR, and its TCRdb copy is limited to in-frame clones, with some not included. The sample has under 55,000 clones, under 90% seen once. Sequences were derived from PBMCs, sampled around atezolizumab (anti-PD-L1) treatment. The receptors originated from a man between 65 and 79 years old with urothelial cancer. Each CDR3 is given with its conserved first and last residue. Fields, in order: D gene, clone size, J gene, V gene, CDR3 DNA, CDR3 protein. The D gene is left open where the match is weak. Expanded clones get a size class; other rows say once, few or many, or leave the size out.

TRBD1 . TRBJ2-3 TRBV5-1 TGCGCCAGCAGCCTCGACAGGGGCACAGATACGCAGTATTTT CASSLDRGTDTQYF
TRBD1 . TRBJ1-2 TRBV7-9 TGTGCCAGCAGCCTGACAGGGGGTCGGGGCTACACCTTC CASSLTGGRGYTF
TRBD2 . TRBJ2-1 TRBV4-1 TGCGCCAGCAGCCAAGCTAGCGGGTCCCGGAACAATGAGCAGTTCTTC CASSQASGSRNNEQFF
. . TRBJ1-1 TRBV9 TGTGCCAGCAGCGTTCAGGGGTTTGGTGAAGCTTTCTTT CASSVQGFGEAFF
TRBD1 . TRBJ1-1 TRBV6-5 TGTGCCAGCAGACCTCCGGGACAGGGGAACACTGAAGCTTTCTTT CASRPPGQGNTEAFF
. . TRBJ2-7 TRBV6-1 TGTGCCAGCAGTGAAAGTCAGGGGGGCTCCTACGAGCAGTACTTC CASSESQGGSYEQYF
. . TRBJ1-1 TRBV28 TGTGCCAGCAGTTTATACAGGAACACTGAAGCTTTCTTT CASSLYRNTEAFF
TRBD1 . TRBJ1-2 TRBV4-3 TGCGCCAGCAGCCATTCCGACAGGGTGGTAAGTGGCTACACCTTC CASSHSDRVVSGYTF
. . TRBJ2-3 TRBV7-2 TGTGCCAGCAGCCCGGGGGTAGATACGCAGTATTTT CASSPGVDTQYF
TRBD2 . TRBJ2-2 TRBV4-2 TGTGCCAGCAGCCAAGATGGTGCGGGAGCGATCACCGGGGAGCTGTTTTTT CASSQDGAGAITGELFF
. . TRBJ1-2 TRBV18 TGTGCCAGCTCGGCCGGGACACCGAACTATGGCTACACCTTC CASSAGTPNYGYTF
. . TRBJ2-5 TRBV5-1 TGCGCCAGCAGCTTGGCCGGGATGTTGGGGGGAGAGACCCAGTACTTC CASSLAGMLGGETQYF
TRBD1 . TRBJ1-2 TRBV5-8 TGTGCCAGCAGCTTGGTAACAGGGGGTAACTATGGCTACACCTTC CASSLVTGGNYGYTF
TRBD2 . TRBJ2-3 TRBV5-4 TGTGCCAGCAGCTTGGGGGCGGGGGGGCCGACAGATACGCAGTATTTT CASSLGAGGPTDTQYF
TRBD1 . TRBJ2-7 TRBV9 TGTGCCAGCAGCGTAGGGGACAGGGTCTCCTACGAGCAGTACTTC CASSVGDRVSYEQYF
. . TRBJ2-2 TRBV7-2 TGTGCCAGCAGCTTCGGGACACCTTACACCGGGGAGCTGTTTTTT CASSFGTPYTGELFF
. . TRBJ2-2 TRBV18 TGTGCCAGCTCAGCCACAATCCCTGTGGGGGAGCTGTTTTTT CASSATIPVGELFF
TRBD1 . TRBJ2-5 TRBV5-1 TGCGCCAGCAGCCGGGACAGAGCCCAAGAGACCCAGTACTTC CASSRDRAQETQYF
TRBD1 . TRBJ2-5 TRBV18 TGTGCCAGCTCATACACGGGACAGGGTTTAGAGACCCAGTACTTC CASSYTGQGLETQYF
TRBD2 . TRBJ2-1 TRBV10-3 TGTGCCATCAGTGAGTCGCCTAGCGGGGGGGCCAATGAGCAGTTCTTC CAISESPSGGANEQFF
. . TRBJ1-5 TRBV7-9 TGTGCCAGCAGCTTAAGGCTAGATCAGCCCCAGCATTTT CASSLRLDQPQHF
. . TRBJ1-4 TRBV6-6 TGTGCCAGCAAAAGGACAGATTCACGGAGTGAAAAACTGTTTTTT CASKRTDSRSEKLFF
TRBD2 . TRBJ2-1 TRBV5-1 TGCGCCAGCAGCTTTGGAGCGGGGGGATACAATGAGCAGTTCTTC CASSFGAGGYNEQFF
TRBD1 . TRBJ2-7 TRBV5-5 TGTGCCAGCAGCTCAGGGACAGACTCCTACGAGCAGTACTTC CASSSGTDSYEQYF
. once TRBJ1-3 TRBV11-1 TGTGCCAGCAGCTTCCAGGGCGCTGGAAACACCATATATTTT CASSFQGAGNTIYF
TRBD2 . TRBJ2-5 TRBV2 TGTGCCAGCCGGCGGGAGGGGGGCGCAGAGACCCAGTACTTC CASRREGGAETQYF
TRBD2 . TRBJ2-3 TRBV29-1 TGCAGCGCCTCTCCTACTAGCGGGAGGGCAGATACGCAGTATTTT CSASPTSGRADTQYF
. . TRBJ1-1 TRBV6-5 TGTGCCAGCAGGCCTACTGGGAGTACAACTGAAGCTTTCTTT CASRPTGSTTEAFF
. . TRBJ2-7 TRBV28 TGTGCCAGCAGTTTACAGGGCGAAGGGGGCTACGAGCAGTACTTC CASSLQGEGGYEQYF
TRBD1 once TRBJ1-5 TRBV6-5 TGTGCCAGCAGACAGACAGGGCGAAATCAGCCCCAGCATTTT CASRQTGRNQPQHF
. . TRBJ1-1 TRBV30 TGTGCCTGGTTGGGGGACAAATTTTCCGAAGCTTTCTTT CAWLGDKFSEAFF
. . TRBJ2-6 TRBV28 TGTGCCAGCAGTTATCGGGGGGCGAGCTCTGGGGCCAACGTCCTGACTTTC CASSYRGASSGANVLTF
TRBD2 few TRBJ2-7 TRBV6-6 TGTGCCAGCAGGGGGACTAGCGGGAGGTCCGCCGAGCAGTACTTC CASRGTSGRSAEQYF
TRBD2 . TRBJ2-2 TRBV2 TGTGCCAGTGCACTAGCGGTTGGGGACGGGGAGCTGTTTTTT CASALAVGDGELFF
. . TRBJ1-6 TRBV6-1 TGTGCCAGCAGTCCACCTGACGGAGCTAATTCACCCCTCCACTTT CASSPPDGANSPLHF
TRBD1 . TRBJ1-2 TRBV7-6 TGTGCCAGCAGCGTCCGGACAGGGGTGGGCTACACCTTC CASSVRTGVGYTF
TRBD1 . TRBJ2-7 TRBV11-2 TGTGCCAGCAGCAATCGTTGGGACAGCCCTACCGACGAGCAGTACTTC CASSNRWDSPTDEQYF
TRBD1 once TRBJ2-5 TRBV19 TGTGCCAGTAGCCGACAGGGGGTCGGGGAAGAGACCCAGTACTTC CASSRQGVGEETQYF
. . TRBJ1-2 TRBV2 TGTGCCAGCAGGGGGGCGGCATTCTACGGCTACACCTTC CASRGAAFYGYTF
. once TRBJ2-1 TRBV11-3 TGTGCCAGCAGCTTAGAGGGAGCGGAGCAGTTCTTC CASSLEGAEQFF
TRBD1 . TRBJ1-3 TRBV2 TGTGCCAGCAGTGCCATAACAGGGGCTGGAAACACCATATATTTT CASSAITGAGNTIYF
TRBD1 . TRBJ1-4 TRBV4-3 TGCGCCAGCAGCTATCGACAGGGGGTAGGGGAAGAAAAACTGTTTTTT CASSYRQGVGEEKLFF
. medium-sized TRBJ1-2 TRBV30 TGTGCCTGGAGTGCCAGGGGCGGATATGGCTACACCTTC CAWSARGGYGYTF
TRBD2 . TRBJ2-1 TRBV27 TGTGCCAGCAGTCGCGAACCGGGACTAGAGCAGTTCTTC CASSREPGLEQFF
. . TRBJ2-1 TRBV5-1 TGCGCCAGCAGCTTAGCGAATGAGCAGTTCTTC CASSLANEQFF
. . TRBJ1-2 TRBV5-1 TGCGCCAGCAGGGAGGGAGTCAACTATGGCTACACCTTC CASREGVNYGYTF
. . TRBJ1-4 TRBV19 TGTGCCAGTAGTATAGCCGGTCGGAGTGAAAAACTGTTTTTT CASSIAGRSEKLFF
. . TRBJ2-5 TRBV29-1 TGCAGCGCCCGAGGTAGGGGCAGTATAGAGACCCAGTACTTC CSARGRGSIETQYF
TRBD1 . TRBJ2-1 TRBV6-6 TGTGCCAGCAGTTACTCGACGGGACAGGGGGTCGGTGAGCAGTTCTTC CASSYSTGQGVGEQFF